A single T cell receptor (beta chain) is shown here with its context. At one of its ends the junction is not consistent with the germline gene, which may arise from a read error. The data belong to a study of Graves' ophthalmopathy and Graves' hyperthyroidism. Germline CDR1 reads SGHRS; CDR2 reads YFSETQ. The CDR3 has 13 amino acids. RNA transcripts provided the template for amplifying TCR beta CDR3 regions. First-round RT-PCR used HTBI primers; second-round multiplex PCR followed. One entry per CDR3 protein, called by TCRdb with MiXCR from the multiplex PCR reads. The sample includes more than 300,000 distinct CDR3 sequences, 15% to 17% of them seen just once.

This clonotype was sampled from a woman under 30 with stable Graves' hyperthyroidism. J is TRBJ2-7 and V is TRBV5-1; the match to TRBD1 covers 8 bases. Sequences were obtained from peripheral blood. The CDR3 spells CASSLGTGYEQCF. The CDR3 coding sequence is TGCGCCAGCAGCTTGGGGACAGGGTACGAGCAGTGCTTC.